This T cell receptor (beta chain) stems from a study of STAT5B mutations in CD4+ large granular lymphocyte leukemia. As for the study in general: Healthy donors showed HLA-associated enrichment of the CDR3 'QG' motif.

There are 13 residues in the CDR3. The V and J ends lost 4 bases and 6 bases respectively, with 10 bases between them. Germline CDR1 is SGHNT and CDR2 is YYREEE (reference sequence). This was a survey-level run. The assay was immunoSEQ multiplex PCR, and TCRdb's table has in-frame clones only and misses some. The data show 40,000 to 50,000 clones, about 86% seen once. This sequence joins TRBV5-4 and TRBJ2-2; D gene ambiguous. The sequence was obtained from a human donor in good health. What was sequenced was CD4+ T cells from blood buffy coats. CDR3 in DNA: TGTGCCAGCAGCACGGAGAGTGCCGGGGAGCTGTTTTTT. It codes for CASSTESAGELFF.